This TCR beta chain was sequenced for a study of CD8 T cells in Susac syndrome. Controls matched for sex and age were healthy donors. This CDR3 region has 12 residues. Trimming stripped 2 bases from V and 5 bases from J, with 10 bases between. CDR1 and CDR2 from the germline V gene are SQVTM and ANQGSEA. RNA totalling roughly 0.45 to 1 ug underwent reverse transcription with random hexamers. TCRdb redid the calling of the immunoSEQ multiplex PCR reads with MiXCR, one entry per CDR3 protein. The profile covers around 62,000 distinct CDR3 sequences, with around nine tenths appearing a single time and 0.2% taken by the ten largest.

The specimen sequenced was CD8+ T cells from PBMCs. The receptor was derived from a human donor in good health. This rearrangement joins TRBV29-1 to TRBJ2-7, with D maybe TRBD1 (8 bases). In DNA, the CDR3 is TGCAGCGTTGAAACAGGGGGGGACGAGCAGTACTTC. It yields the protein CSVETGGDEQYF.